This record looks at one T cell receptor beta chain sequence and its context. These data originate in a study of cytomegalovirus exposure and HLA in healthy donors. Trimming left V 2 bases short and J 2 bases short, with 11 bases between. CDR3 length: 15 residues. Looked up from germline, CDR1 is SGHNT and CDR2 is YYREEE (reference sequence). PCR primers comprised 60 Vbeta and 13 Jbeta primers. Assay used: immunoSEQ multiplex PCR; TCRdb lists only in-frame clones, some missing. The table lists about 150,000 clones, around 85% of them singletons. This TCR derives from a woman in her 30s in good health and CMV-seronegative. The specimen sequenced was PBMCs. The rearrangement links TRBV5-4 to TRBJ1-5; D not certain. The CDR3 DNA follows: TGTGCCAGCAGCTTAGGAGGGTGGGGCAATCAGCCCCAGCATTTT. Amino acids: CASSLGGWGNQPQHF.